This TCR beta chain was recovered during a study of Graves' ophthalmopathy and Graves' hyperthyroidism. This clonotype has ten or more counts. Trimming pared 7 bases from V and 0 bases from J, leaving 10 bases between. The CDR3 totals 13 residues. Germline V CDR1 and CDR2: MNHNS, SASEGT. A volume of 9.5 to 10 ml of fresh peripheral blood supplied the PBMCs. The TCR beta CDR3 regions underwent amplification from RNA transcripts. An opening RT-PCR round employed HTBI primers and preceded a second-round multiplex PCR. TCRdb reprocessed the multiplex PCR reads with MiXCR, giving one entry per CDR3 protein. The sample consists of roughly 230,000 distinct CDR3 sequences, 20% to 25% of them appearing once.

The chain couples TRBV6-1 to TRBJ2-7, with D unresolved. This sequence was found in a woman between 45 and 65 years old with Graves' ophthalmopathy. Specimen: peripheral blood. CDR3 residues: CASTLTSSYEQYF. CDR3 bases: TGTGCCAGCACACTAACGAGCTCCTACGAGCAGTACTTC.